The clone carrying this TCR beta chain was picked up a small number of times. From germline, CDR1 is SGHRS and CDR2 YFSETQ. V lost 3 bases and J lost 3, with 11 bases in between. The CDR3 is 14 residues long. Semi-nested PCR with Nested Universal Primer A followed constant-region reverse priming of full-length variable regions. One entry per CDR3 protein, called by TCRdb with MiXCR from the 5' RACE reads. The sample lists about 64,000 distinct CDR3 sequences; 20% to 25% were seen once. V is TRBV5-1 and J is TRBJ2-3, with unresolved D. The TCR was taken from a female donor with breast cancer. The sample was memory CD4+ T cells sorted from a lymph node. Subset reported: memory CD4+ T cells, CD4+CD45RO+CD25-. CDR3 DNA sequence: TGCGCCAGCAGCTATTCGTCGAGAACAGATACGCAGTATTTT. It encodes CASSYSSRTDTQYF. Full variable domain (remainder filled in from reference TRBV5-1 and TRBJ2-3): KAGVTQTPRYLIKTRGQQVTLSCSPISGHRSVSWYQQTPGQGLQFLFEYFSETQRNKGNFPGRFSGRQFSNSRSEMNVSTLELGDSALYLCASSYSSRTDTQYFGPGTRLTVL.